This T cell receptor beta chain derives from a study of shared clonotypes between healthy human individuals. Generated by immunoSEQ multiplex PCR, the TCRdb table keeps only in-frame clones and is missing some. The sample records some 470,000 clones, 75% to 85% being singletons. Healthy HIV-negative adults with no recent acute infections or vaccinations were recruited as donors. The specimen was PBMCs. The clonotype originates from a woman between 35 and 50 years old in good health. Some clones in this sample may be carry-over from other donors' samples.

The CDR3 sequence: CASSRDRGRNTEAFF. The CDR3 DNA reads TGTGCCAGCAGTAGGGACAGGGGCAGGAACACTGAAGCTTTCTTT. J is TRBJ1-1 and V is TRBV2; 10 bases align to TRBD1. V lost 5 bases, J lost 1 base, and 4 bases stayed unmatched. CDR1 and CDR2 from the germline V gene are SNHLY and FYNNEI. The length of the CDR3 is 15 residues.